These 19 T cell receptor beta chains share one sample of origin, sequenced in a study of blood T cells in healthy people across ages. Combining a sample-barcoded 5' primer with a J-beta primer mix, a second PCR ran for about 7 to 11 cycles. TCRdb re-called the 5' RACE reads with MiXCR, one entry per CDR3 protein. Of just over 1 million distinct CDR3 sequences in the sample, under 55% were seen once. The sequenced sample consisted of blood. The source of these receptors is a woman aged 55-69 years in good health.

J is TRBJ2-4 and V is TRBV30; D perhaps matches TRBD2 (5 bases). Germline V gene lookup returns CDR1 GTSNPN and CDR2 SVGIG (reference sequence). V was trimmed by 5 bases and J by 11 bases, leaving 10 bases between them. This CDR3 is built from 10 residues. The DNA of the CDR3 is TGTGCCTGGTCTGGAGCGGTTCAGTACTTC. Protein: CAWSGAVQYF.

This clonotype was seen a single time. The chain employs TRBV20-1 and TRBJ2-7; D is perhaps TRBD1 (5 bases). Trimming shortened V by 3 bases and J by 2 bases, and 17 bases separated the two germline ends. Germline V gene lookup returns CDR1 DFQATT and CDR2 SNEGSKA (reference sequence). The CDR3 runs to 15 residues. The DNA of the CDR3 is TGCAGTGCTAGGGGCCGGCCAGGGCTAACCTACGAGCAGTACTTC. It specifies CSARGRPGLTYEQYF.

As DNA, the CDR3 is TGTGCCAGCAGCACTGGCGGGGGGTACAACTATGGCTACACCTTC. This codes for CASSTGGGYNYGYTF. V gene TRBV6-5 combines with J gene TRBJ1-2; tentative D call: TRBD1 (5 bases). This CDR3 comprises 15 residues. V was trimmed by 6 bases and J by 2 bases, leaving 16 bases between them. Germline lookup yields CDR1 MNHEY and CDR2 SVGAGI.

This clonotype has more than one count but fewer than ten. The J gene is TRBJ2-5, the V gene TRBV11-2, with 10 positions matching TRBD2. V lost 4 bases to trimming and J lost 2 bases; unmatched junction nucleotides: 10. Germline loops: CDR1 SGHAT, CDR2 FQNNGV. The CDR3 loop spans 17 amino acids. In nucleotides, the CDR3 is TGTGCCAGCAGCTGGTTTGGGTCTAGCGGGAGTCAAGAGACCCAGTACTTC. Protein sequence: CASSWFGSSGSQETQYF.

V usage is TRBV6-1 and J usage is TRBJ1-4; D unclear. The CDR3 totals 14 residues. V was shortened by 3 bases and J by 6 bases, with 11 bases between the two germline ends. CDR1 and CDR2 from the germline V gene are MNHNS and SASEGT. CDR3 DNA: TGTGCCAGCAGTGAGCAAAGGCTATATGAAAAACTGTTTTTT. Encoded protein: CASSEQRLYEKLFF.

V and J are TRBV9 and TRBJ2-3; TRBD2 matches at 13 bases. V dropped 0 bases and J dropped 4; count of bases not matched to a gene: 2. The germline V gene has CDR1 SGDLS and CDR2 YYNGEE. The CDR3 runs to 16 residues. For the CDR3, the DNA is TGTGCCAGCAGCGTAGGGACTAGCGGGAGTTCAGATACGCAGTATTTT. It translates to CASSVGTSGSSDTQYF.

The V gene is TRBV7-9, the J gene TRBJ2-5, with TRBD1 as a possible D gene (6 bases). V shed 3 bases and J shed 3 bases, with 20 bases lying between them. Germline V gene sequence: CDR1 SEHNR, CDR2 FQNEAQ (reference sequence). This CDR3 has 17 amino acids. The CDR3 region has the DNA TGTGCCAGCAGCTTTTTCTCAACAGGGAACTCAAAAGAGACCCAGTACTTC. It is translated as CASSFFSTGNSKETQYF.

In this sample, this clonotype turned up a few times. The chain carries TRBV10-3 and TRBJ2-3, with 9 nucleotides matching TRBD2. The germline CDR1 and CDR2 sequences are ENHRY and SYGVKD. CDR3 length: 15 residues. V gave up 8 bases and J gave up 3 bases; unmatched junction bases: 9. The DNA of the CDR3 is TGTGCCATCGAGGAACCAGCGGGAGGTACAGATACGCAGTATTTT. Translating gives CAIEEPAGGTDTQYF.

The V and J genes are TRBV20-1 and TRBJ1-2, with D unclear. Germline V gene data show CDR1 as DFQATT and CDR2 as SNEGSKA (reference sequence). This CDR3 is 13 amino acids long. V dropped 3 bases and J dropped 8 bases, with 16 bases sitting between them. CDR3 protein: CSASTSVTGGYTF. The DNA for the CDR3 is TGCAGTGCTAGTACATCGGTAACGGGGGGCTACACCTTC.

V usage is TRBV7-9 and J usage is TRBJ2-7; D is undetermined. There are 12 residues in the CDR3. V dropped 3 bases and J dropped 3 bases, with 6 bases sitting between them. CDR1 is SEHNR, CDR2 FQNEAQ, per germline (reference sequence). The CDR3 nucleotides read TGTGCCAGCAGCTTTGATTACTACGAGCAGTACTTC. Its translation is CASSFDYYEQYF. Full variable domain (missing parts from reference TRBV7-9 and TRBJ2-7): DTGVSQNPRHKITKRGQNVTFRCDPISEHNRLYWYRQTLGQGPEFLTYFQNEAQLEKSRLLSDRFSAERPKGSFSTLEIQRTEQGDSAMYLCASSFDYYEQYFGPGTRLTVT.

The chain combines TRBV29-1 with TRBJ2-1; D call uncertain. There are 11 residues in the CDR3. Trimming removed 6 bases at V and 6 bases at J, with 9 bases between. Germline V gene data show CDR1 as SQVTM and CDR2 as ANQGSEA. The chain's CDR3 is CSVPQRNEQFF. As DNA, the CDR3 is TGCAGCGTGCCCCAACGCAATGAGCAGTTCTTC.

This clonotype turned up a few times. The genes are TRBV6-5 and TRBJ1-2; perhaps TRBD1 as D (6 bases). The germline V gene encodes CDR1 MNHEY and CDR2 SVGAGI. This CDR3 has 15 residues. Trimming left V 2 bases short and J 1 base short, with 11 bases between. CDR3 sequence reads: CASSYRGARNYGYTF. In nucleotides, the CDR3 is TGTGCCAGCAGTTACCGGGGGGCGCGTAACTATGGCTACACCTTC.

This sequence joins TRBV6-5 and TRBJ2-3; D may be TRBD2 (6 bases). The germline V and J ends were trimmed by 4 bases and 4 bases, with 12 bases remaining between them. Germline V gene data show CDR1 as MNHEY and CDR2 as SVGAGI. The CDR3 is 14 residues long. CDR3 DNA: TGTGCCAGCAGTTCGTGGGAGGCGGCAGATACGCAGTATTTT. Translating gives CASSSWEAADTQYF.

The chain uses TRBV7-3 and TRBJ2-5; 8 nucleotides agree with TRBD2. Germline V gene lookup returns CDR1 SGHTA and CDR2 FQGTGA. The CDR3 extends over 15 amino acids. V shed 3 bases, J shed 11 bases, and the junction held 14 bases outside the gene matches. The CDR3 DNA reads TGTGCCAGCAGCTTCCGGGAGGGCGGAAACAATGAGCAGTACTTC. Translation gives CASSFREGGNNEQYF. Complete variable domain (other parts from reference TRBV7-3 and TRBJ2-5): GAGVSQTPSNKVTEKGKYVELRCDPISGHTALYWYRQSLGQGPEFLIYFQGTGAADDSGLPNDRFFAVRPEGSVSTLKIQRTERGDSAVYLCASSFREGGNNEQYFGPGTRLLVL.

The CDR3: CASSDSGRAIDEQYF. CDR3 sequence (DNA): TGTGCCAGCAGCGATAGCGGGAGGGCCATCGACGAGCAGTACTTC. The rearrangement joins TRBV7-9 to TRBJ2-5, with 11 bases matching TRBD2. The tail of the sequence fits TRBJ2-7 better, so the J call may be wrong. This CDR3 region has 15 residues. The germline gives CDR1 SEHNR, CDR2 FQNEAQ (reference sequence).

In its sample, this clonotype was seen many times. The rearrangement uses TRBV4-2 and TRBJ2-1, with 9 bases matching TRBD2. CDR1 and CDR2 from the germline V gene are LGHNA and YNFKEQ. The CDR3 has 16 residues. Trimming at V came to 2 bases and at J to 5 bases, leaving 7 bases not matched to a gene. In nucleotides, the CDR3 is TGTGCCAGCAGCCAACGACTAGCGGCGTCTAACAATGAGCAGTTCTTC. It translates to CASSQRLAASNNEQFF.

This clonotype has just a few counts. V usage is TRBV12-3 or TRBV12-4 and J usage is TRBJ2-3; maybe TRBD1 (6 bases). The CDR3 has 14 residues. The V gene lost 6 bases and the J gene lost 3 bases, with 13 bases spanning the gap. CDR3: CASRLDSLTDTQYF. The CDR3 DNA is TGTGCCAGCAGACTGGACAGTCTGACAGATACGCAGTATTTT.

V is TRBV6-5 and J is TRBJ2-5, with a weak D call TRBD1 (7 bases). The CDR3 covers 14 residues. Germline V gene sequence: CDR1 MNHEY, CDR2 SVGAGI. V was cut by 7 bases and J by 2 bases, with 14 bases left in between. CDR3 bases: TGTGCCAGCATAAGGGCGGGACAGCAAGAGACCCAGTACTTC. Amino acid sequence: CASIRAGQQETQYF.

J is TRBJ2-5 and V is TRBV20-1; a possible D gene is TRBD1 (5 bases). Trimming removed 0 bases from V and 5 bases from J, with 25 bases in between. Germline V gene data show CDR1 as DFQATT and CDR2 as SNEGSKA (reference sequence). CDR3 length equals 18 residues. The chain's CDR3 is CSARDLGALELKSETQYF. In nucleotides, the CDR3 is TGCAGTGCTAGAGATCTTGGGGCATTGGAACTAAAGTCGGAGACCCAGTACTTC.